These 3 T cell receptor beta chains came from one sample sequenced in a study of OX40 agonist ivuxolimab in advanced cancers. Profiled with immunoSEQ multiplex PCR; TCRdb holds only in-frame clones, not every one. The table lists 40,000 to 55,000 clones, roughly 90% of them singletons. The input for sequencing was CD4+ or CD8+ T cells sorted from blood, taken in a trial of the OX40 agonist ivuxolimab. These receptors were taken from an adult with an advanced solid tumor such as melanoma, head and neck, liver or kidney cancer.

The CDR3 protein is CASSQIPEGANEKLFF. CDR3 DNA: TGTGCCAGCAGTCAGATACCAGAGGGGGCTAATGAAAAACTGTTTTTT. This rearrangement joins TRBV28 to TRBJ1-4, with a possible D match to TRBD1 (6 bases). The germline V gene has CDR1 MDHEN and CDR2 SYDVKM. This CDR3 is built from 16 residues. Trimming shortened V by 5 bases and J by 3 bases, and 16 bases separated the two germline ends. The entire variable domain, with the rest obtained from reference TRBV28 and TRBJ1-4, is as follows: DVKVTQSSRYLVKRTGEKVFLECVQDMDHENMFWYRQDPGLGLRLIYFSYDVKMKEKGDIPEGYSVSREKKERFSLILESASTNQTSMYLCASSQIPEGANEKLFFGSGTQLSVL.

This rearrangement joins TRBV4-1 to TRBJ1-4, with 9 positions matching TRBD1. V shed 3 bases, J shed 7 bases, and the junction held 6 bases outside the gene matches. Germline V gene data show CDR1 as MGHRA and CDR2 as YSYEKL. The CDR3 spans 15 residues. The DNA for the CDR3 is TGCGCCAGCAGCCACCCGACAGGGGGTAGTGAAAAACTGTTTTTT. This codes for CASSHPTGGSEKLFF.

This clone was counted a few times. The genes are TRBV11-2 and TRBJ2-7, with 7 bases identical to TRBD1. V dropped 5 bases and J dropped 6; count of bases not matched to a gene: 4. Germline V gene lookup returns CDR1 SGHAT and CDR2 FQNNGV. The CDR3 covers 12 residues. The CDR3: CASSIAGGEQYF. CDR3 DNA: TGTGCCAGCAGCATAGCAGGGGGCGAGCAGTACTTC.